Each of the 20 T cell receptor beta chains below was sequenced from the same sample in a study of monozygotic twins with inflammatory bowel disease (dated by TCRdb to about 2019). Libraries were constructed by 5' RACE. The listed sequencing device is Illumina HiSeq 2500. The reads were reprocessed in TCRdb, with one entry per CDR3 protein sequence and no accompanying DNA. The record for this sample contains approximately 150,000 distinct CDR3 sequences. The ten largest clones add up to 2% to 2.5% of the sample. Sequenced material: blood. The receptors were sampled from a human donor with ulcerative colitis or Crohn's disease, or a healthy co-twin of an affected twin (not recorded which).

The chain joins TRBV10-3 to TRBJ2-5; absent DNA, TCRdb's TRBD1 call cannot be checked. The CDR3 runs to 11 residues. Germline loops: CDR1 ENHRY, CDR2 SYGVKD. This chain's CDR3 is CACGAGETQYF.

The rearrangement links TRBV5-1 to TRBJ1-1; the D gene TCRdb calls, TRBD1, cannot be checked with no DNA. This CDR3 is built from 15 residues. Per the germline V gene, CDR1 is SGHRS and CDR2 is YFSETQ. This chain's CDR3 is CASSLGPEGGTEAFF.

The chain recombines TRBV20-1 with TRBJ2-3; TCRdb gives TRBD1 as the D gene, but with no DNA this cannot be confirmed. Germline-derived CDR1 and CDR2 are DFQATT and SNEGSKA (reference sequence). CDR3 length: 12 amino acids. The CDR3 sequence: CSAEDRSDTQYF.

This clonotype shows up as medium-sized by frequency. The gene calls are TRBV30 and TRBJ2-2; TCRdb returns TRBD1, unconfirmable since there is no DNA. CDR1 and CDR2 from the germline V gene are GTSNPN and SVGIG (reference sequence). The CDR3 loop spans 15 amino acids. CDR3 loop: CAWSVGGGHTGELFF.

V and J are TRBV19 and TRBJ2-1; TCRdb's D call of TRBD2 is untestable without DNA. Germline V gene lookup returns CDR1 LNHDA and CDR2 SQIVND (reference sequence). The CDR3 is 13 residues long. The chain's CDR3 is CASSIVRDNEQFF.

The chain carries TRBV19 and TRBJ2-7; TCRdb names TRBD1, which stays unverified in the absence of DNA. Germline V gives CDR1 LNHDA, CDR2 SQIVND (reference sequence). The CDR3 sequence is 13 residues long. The CDR3 is CASSTGQNPEQYF.

This chain links TRBV9 with TRBJ1-1. Germline values: CDR1 SGDLS, CDR2 YYNGEE. CDR3 size: 13 residues. CDR3 loop: CASSVYSNTEAFF.

This chain joins TRBV7-2 and TRBJ1-5. CDR3 length: 15 amino acids. Germline V lookup: CDR1 SGHTA, CDR2 FQGNSA. CDR3: CASSLLGLPNQPQHF.

The chain uses TRBV27 and TRBJ2-3; the TCRdb call, TRBD2, lacks DNA for checking. CDR1 MNHEY and CDR2 SMNVEV come from the germline V gene (reference sequence). This CDR3 is built from 16 residues. CDR3 in amino acids: CASSRREASGTDTQYF.

This chain joins TRBV20-1 and TRBJ1-5; the D call of TRBD1 rests on TCRdb alone, since no DNA is present to check it. CDR3 length equals 15 residues. The germline CDR1 and CDR2 sequences are DFQATT and SNEGSKA (reference sequence). This chain's CDR3 is CSASATGGVNQPQHF.

The rearrangement uses TRBV20-1 and TRBJ1-3; TCRdb outputs TRBD1, but without DNA this stays unchecked. This CDR3 spans 17 amino acids. Germline V gives CDR1 DFQATT, CDR2 SNEGSKA (reference sequence). CDR3 sequence: CSARDDKGLYSGNTIYF.

The chain joins TRBV7-7 to TRBJ2-3; lacking DNA, the TRBD1 call made by TCRdb goes unchecked. CDR1 is SSHAT and CDR2 is FNYEAQ in the germline V gene (reference sequence). The length of the CDR3 is 15 residues. The CDR3 protein is CASSLGTGSTDTQYF.

V and J are TRBV5-1 and TRBJ2-2. CDR3 length: 15 amino acids. Germline CDR1 SGHRS, CDR2 YFSETQ. CDR3 loop: CASSLGHGNTGELFF. Filled out from reference TRBV5-1 and TRBJ2-2, the complete variable domain reads KAGVTQTPRYLIKTRGQQVTLSCSPISGHRSVSWYQQTPGQGLQFLFEYFSETQRNKGNFPGRFSGRQFSNSRSEMNVSTLELGDSALYLCASSLGHGNTGELFFGEGSRLTVL.

V is TRBV5-1 and J is TRBJ2-1; TCRdb indicates TRBD1, and absent DNA this call remains unverified. The germline V gene has CDR1 SGHRS and CDR2 YFSETQ. This CDR3 is 15 amino acids long. This chain's CDR3 is CASSLDGQTYNEQFF. Full variable domain (missing parts from reference TRBV5-1 and TRBJ2-1): KAGVTQTPRYLIKTRGQQVTLSCSPISGHRSVSWYQQTPGQGLQFLFEYFSETQRNKGNFPGRFSGRQFSNSRSEMNVSTLELGDSALYLCASSLDGQTYNEQFFGPGTRLTVL.

The gene calls are TRBV5-1 and TRBJ2-7; as DNA is missing, the TRBD2 call by TCRdb cannot be tested. Germline CDR1 SGHRS, CDR2 YFSETQ. The CDR3 contains 13 residues. CDR3: CASSYLPTGEQYF.

V is TRBV5-1 and J is TRBJ2-6; TCRdb gives TRBD2 as the D gene, but with no DNA this cannot be confirmed. Germline CDR1 is SGHRS and CDR2 is YFSETQ. This CDR3 has 18 amino acids. CDR3 sequence reads: CASSSPPGRNSGANVLTF. Complete variable domain (other parts from reference TRBV5-1 and TRBJ2-6): KAGVTQTPRYLIKTRGQQVTLSCSPISGHRSVSWYQQTPGQGLQFLFEYFSETQRNKGNFPGRFSGRQFSNSRSEMNVSTLELGDSALYLCASSSPPGRNSGANVLTFGAGSRLTVL.

The genes are TRBV5-1 and TRBJ1-1; TCRdb outputs TRBD1, but without DNA this stays unchecked. This CDR3 region has 15 residues. Germline V gives CDR1 SGHRS, CDR2 YFSETQ. CDR3 region: CASSPGHEMGTEAFF.

The CDR3 reads CASSRWGKLSAGAFF. V and J are TRBV6-1 and TRBJ1-1; TCRdb's D gene call, TRBD1, goes unchecked for lack of DNA. The CDR3 sequence is 15 residues long. CDR1 is MNHNS and CDR2 is SASEGT in the germline V gene.

The chain links TRBV20-1 to TRBJ2-7. Germline CDR1 is DFQATT and CDR2 is SNEGSKA (reference sequence). This CDR3 has 14 amino acids. This CDR3 is CSATSARRGYEQYF.

The genes are TRBV5-6 and TRBJ2-3; with no DNA, the TCRdb D assignment of TRBD1 cannot be verified. The CDR3 covers 16 residues. Germline assignment: CDR1 SGHDT and CDR2 YYEEEE. The CDR3 here is CASSFGTGALTDTQYF.